A selection of T cell receptor beta chains follows, all from one sample in a study of CD8 T cells in Susac syndrome. One entry per CDR3 protein, called by TCRdb with MiXCR from the immunoSEQ multiplex PCR reads. This table holds 350,000 to 550,000 distinct CDR3 sequences, 85% to 90% found once. Input material: CD8+ T cells from PBMCs. These receptors all come from a human donor with multiple sclerosis. The CDR3 runs from the conserved cysteine through the conserved F or W. A D gene is named only where the DNA matches it firmly. Clone size appears in some rows only: once, few, many, or a class for an expanded clone.

>TRBV12-3/TRBV12-4|-|TRBJ1-5|15|-
TGTGCCAGCAGTTCCCTCAAGGACAGCGATCAGCCCCAGCATTTT
CASSSLKDSDQPQHF
>TRBV27|-|TRBJ2-7|14|-
TGTGCCAGCAGTTTAAACATACTAACCGACGAGCAGTACTTC
CASSLNILTDEQYF
>TRBV29-1|-|TRBJ2-7|15|TRBD1
TGCAGCGTTGAAGATTTTGTTGAGACAGGGGGCGAGCAGTACTTC
CSVEDFVETGGEQYF
>TRBV4-2|-|TRBJ2-5|13|-
TGTGCCAGCAGCCTAGTCACGGTAGAGACCCAGTACTTC
CASSLVTVETQYF
>TRBV27|many|TRBJ2-7|13|TRBD2
TGTGCCAGCAGTTTAGCGGGAGCCTACGAGCAGTACTTC
CASSLAGAYEQYF
>TRBV6-5|-|TRBJ2-1|12|TRBD1
TGTGCCACCTCCACCAACAGGGGGGAGCAGTTCTTC
CATSTNRGEQFF
>TRBV20-1|-|TRBJ2-7|12|-
TGCAGTGCCCAGGGGCACTCGAGCGAGCAGTACTTC
CSAQGHSSEQYF
>TRBV5-4|-|TRBJ2-7|14|TRBD1
TGTGCCAGCAGCTTCGGACAGGGGGCGACCGAGCAGTACTTC
CASSFGQGATEQYF
>TRBV7-6|-|TRBJ1-2|13|-
TGTGCCAGCAGCTCGACAGGCGCCTATGGCTACACCTTC
CASSSTGAYGYTF
>TRBV10-1|-|TRBJ2-2|14|-
TGCGCCAGCAGTGAAACCCATCGGGGCGGGGAGCTGTTTTTT
CASSETHRGGELFF
>TRBV2|-|TRBJ1-1|15|TRBD1
TGTGCCAGCGAGCGAGCATGGGACAGGAACACTGAAGCTTTCTTT
CASERAWDRNTEAFF
>TRBV9|-|TRBJ2-1|16|-
TGTGCCAGCAGCGTAGCTACCCAGGCCTCCTACAATGAGCAGTTCTTC
CASSVATQASYNEQFF
>TRBV3-1|once|TRBJ2-7|15|-
TGTGCCAGCAGCCAAGAGCGGACGGACCTCTACGAGCAGTACTTC
CASSQERTDLYEQYF
>TRBV9|-|TRBJ1-1|13|-
TGTGCCAGCAGCGCACAGGGTTGGTCTGAAGCTTTCTTT
CASSAQGWSEAFF
>TRBV4-1|-|TRBJ2-5|15|TRBD2
TGCGCCAGCAGCCCCGTAGCGGGAGGGCAGGAGACCCAGTACTTC
CASSPVAGGQETQYF
>TRBV9|-|TRBJ1-2|14|-
TGTGCCAGCAGCGTAGCGGAAGGGAACTATGGCTACACCTTC
CASSVAEGNYGYTF
>TRBV5-1|-|TRBJ2-7|16|-
TGCGCCAGCAGCCTACCCGGGAGTTTCAGCTCCTACGAGCAGTACTTC
CASSLPGSFSSYEQYF
>TRBV4-1|once|TRBJ2-7|17|-
TGCGCCAGCAGCCAAGAAGGGGGGCGGGAGCATGGCAACGAGCAGTACTTC
CASSQEGGREHGNEQYF
>TRBV10-3|-|TRBJ2-1|12|-
TGTGCCATCAGGACAGTCTACAATGAGCAGTTCTTC
CAIRTVYNEQFF
>TRBV5-5|-|TRBJ2-5|15|-
TGTGCCAGCAGCTTGGAGGGGCGTCTGGTAGAGACCCAGTACTTC
CASSLEGRLVETQYF
>TRBV7-9|-|TRBJ1-2|15|-
TGTGCCAGCAGCTTGTTGACCGGGACAAGCTATGGCTACACCTTC
CASSLLTGTSYGYTF
>TRBV4-1|-|TRBJ2-7|18|TRBD2
TGCGCCAGCAGCCAAGCTTATCGCTGGCGGGAGGACTCCTACGAGCAGTACTTC
CASSQAYRWREDSYEQYF
>TRBV28|-|TRBJ2-5|15|TRBD1
TGTGCCAGCAGTTCAGGGACAGGGGGTCAAGAGACCCAGTACTTC
CASSSGTGGQETQYF
>TRBV12-3/TRBV12-4|-|TRBJ1-5|13|-
TGTGCCAGCAGTTTATTTCGGAATCAGCCCCAGCATTTT
CASSLFRNQPQHF
>TRBV29-1|-|TRBJ2-7|13|TRBD1
TGCAGCGCTATTTCGGGACAGTCCTACGAGCAGTACTTC
CSAISGQSYEQYF
>TRBV2|-|TRBJ1-1|14|TRBD1
TGTGCCAGCAGGACAGGGGCGACGAACACTGAAGCTTTCTTT
CASRTGATNTEAFF
>TRBV10-3|-|TRBJ1-2|14|-
TGTGCCATCAGTGAGGGTCAGGGATTCTATGGCTACACCTTC
CAISEGQGFYGYTF
>TRBV11-2|-|TRBJ2-2|15|TRBD2
TGTGCCAGCAGCTGGTTGGCGGGAGACACCGGGGAGCTGTTTTTT
CASSWLAGDTGELFF
>TRBV30|-|TRBJ2-7|13|TRBD2
TGTGCCTGGAGTTCGGGGGGACCCTACGAGCAGTACTTC
CAWSSGGPYEQYF
>TRBV7-9|-|TRBJ1-2|15|-
TGTGCCAGCAGTGGCAGGGATGAATTGGGCTATGGCTACACCTTC
CASSGRDELGYGYTF
>TRBV5-6|few|TRBJ2-2|14|-
TGTGCCAGCAATCCCCGGGCCCGGACCGGGGAGCTGTTTTTT
CASNPRARTGELFF
>TRBV16|-|TRBJ2-7|15|TRBD1
TGTGCCAGCAGCCCTCAGACAGGGGTATCCTACGAGCAGTACTTC
CASSPQTGVSYEQYF
>TRBV11-2|-|TRBJ2-2|13|-
TGTGCCAGCATGGGCAGGCGTGCCGGGGAGCTGTTTTTT
CASMGRRAGELFF
>TRBV19|few|TRBJ2-2|13|-
TGTGCCAGTATCGGCGGGAACACCGGGGAGCTGTTTTTT
CASIGGNTGELFF
>TRBV25-1|-|TRBJ2-1|15|TRBD1
TGTGCCAGCAGTGCCCCGGACAGGCCTTACAATGAGCAGTTCTTC
CASSAPDRPYNEQFF
>TRBV4-1|-|TRBJ2-7|13|-
TGCGCCAGCCGGGCTGGGGAATCCTACGAGCAGTACTTC
CASRAGESYEQYF
>TRBV20-1|-|TRBJ2-1|16|-
TGCAGTGCTAGTGACCCAGGGGCTAGCTCCTACAATGAGCAGTTCTTC
CSASDPGASSYNEQFF
>TRBV13|-|TRBJ2-3|12|-
TGTGCCAGCAGTTATGGGCCTTCCGTCGAGTATTTT
CASSYGPSVEYF
>TRBV27|few|TRBJ2-3|14|-
TGTGCCAGCAGTTTAGGCGTAAGAGCAGATACGCAGTATTTT
CASSLGVRADTQYF
>TRBV9|-|TRBJ1-1|16|-
TGTGCCAGCAGCGTAAGTGGGCGGGTTGGGGCCACTGAAGCTTTCTTT
CASSVSGRVGATEAFF
>TRBV5-4|-|TRBJ2-2|16|TRBD2
TGTGCCAGCAGCTTGTACGGCGGGGGGTACACCGGGGAGCTGTTTTTT
CASSLYGGGYTGELFF
>TRBV28|-|TRBJ2-1|13|TRBD2
TGTGCCAGCAAAAGCGGGGGATACAATGAGCAGTTCTTC
CASKSGGYNEQFF
>TRBV6-1|-|TRBJ2-1|13|-
TGTGCCAGCATAAGGGCAGGGGACAATGAGCAGTTCTTC
CASIRAGDNEQFF
>TRBV3-1|-|TRBJ2-7|12|-
TGTGCCAGCAGCCACCCTTATAGCGAGCAGTACTTC
CASSHPYSEQYF
>TRBV28|-|TRBJ2-5|14|-
TGTGCCAGCAGTTTAGAAGATTGGGCAGAGACCCAGTACTTC
CASSLEDWAETQYF
>TRBV10-1|-|TRBJ2-1|13|-
TGCGCCAGCAGTGAGTCAGATTCGGCAGGGGAGTTCTTC
CASSESDSAGEFF
>TRBV5-6|-|TRBJ1-1|12|-
TGTGCCAGCAACCTCGGGTATGGTGAAGCTTTCTTT
CASNLGYGEAFF
>TRBV2|-|TRBJ2-2|14|-
TGTGCCACACCTTCGGGAAATGAAGGCGGGGAGCTGTTTTTT
CATPSGNEGGELFF
>TRBV12-3/TRBV12-4|-|TRBJ1-1|14|-
TGTGCCAGCAGTTTAATGGTAGACGACACTGAAGCTTTCTTT
CASSLMVDDTEAFF
>TRBV30|-|TRBJ2-1|13|-
TGTGCCTGGATGAGTGATAGTTGGAATGAGCAGTTCTTC
CAWMSDSWNEQFF
>TRBV28|-|TRBJ2-3|14|-
TGTGCCAGCAGTTTCGAAGGGGGCACAGATACGCAGTATTTT
CASSFEGGTDTQYF
>TRBV6-1|few|TRBJ1-1|14|TRBD1
TGTGCCAGCAGTGGAAGGACAGGGGACACTGAAGCTTTCTTT
CASSGRTGDTEAFF
>TRBV10-3|-|TRBJ1-2|13|-
TGTGCCATCAGTGAGTCGGCCAGCGAGGGCTACACCTTC
CAISESASEGYTF
>TRBV6-5|-|TRBJ2-3|18|TRBD2
TGTGCCAGCAGTTTTGCGGGCGGGGGACCCACTAGCACAGATACGCAGTATTTT
CASSFAGGGPTSTDTQYF
>TRBV5-6|-|TRBJ2-2|13|-
TGTGCCAGCAGCCAAGGGAGAACCGGGGAGCTGTTTTTT
CASSQGRTGELFF
>TRBV4-1|-|TRBJ1-5|14|-
TGCGCCAGCAGCCAGCAACTCCAGGGGCAGCCCCAGCATTTT
CASSQQLQGQPQHF